This TCR beta chain came from a study of T cell repertoires in cytomegalovirus infection. Turning to the study itself: CMV epitopes used comprised recently identified HLA-C-restricted ones and well-studied HLA-B-restricted ones. Matching HLA type and CMV infection were both indicated by public TCR beta signatures. Study-wide findings and caveats: Public TCR beta family frequency separated CMV-and-HLA carriers, including in an independent cohort. Predominance within the ex vivo response was attributable to HLA-C-restricted CMV-specific TCR beta clonotypes.

The V gene lost 6 bases and the J gene lost 5 bases, with 7 bases spanning the gap. Germline lookup yields CDR1 ENHRY and CDR2 SYGVKD. The CDR3 runs to 11 residues. This clonotype was counted a few times. Its antigen remains unidentified. TCRdb redid the calling of the reads with MiXCR, one entry per CDR3 protein. The data hold around 770,000 distinct CDR3 sequences, with 25% to 30% observed a single time. The sample in question was cultured CD8+ T cells from PBMCs, obtained from culture after CMV antigen stimulation. This sequence joins TRBV10-3 and TRBJ2-5, with D possibly TRBD1 on 5 matching bases. This clonotype originated in a human donor in good health (CMV status not recorded). Some clones in this sample may be carry-over from other donors' samples. The CDR3 is CAIRKGETQYF. CDR3 DNA: TGTGCCATCAGGAAGGGGGAGACCCAGTACTTC.